These T cell receptor beta chains were read from a single sample in a study of early T cells in non-severe SARS-CoV-2 infection. TCRdb reanalysed the 5' RACE reads using MiXCR and keeps one entry per CDR3 protein. Of 80,000 to 95,000 distinct CDR3 sequences detected, over 12% appear once; the ten largest clones hold around 0.5%. Sample: whole blood. Every receptor here comes from an adult who was a healthcare worker with PCR-confirmed SARS-CoV-2 infection or an uninfected control (not recorded which). CDR3s include the opening cysteine and the closing phenylalanine or tryptophan. Each record gives: D gene, J gene, V gene, clone size, CDR3 DNA, CDR3 protein. D genes are given only for firm matches. The size field is filled for only some rows; it gives once, few, many or a size class.

-,TRBJ2-2,TRBV6-5,few,TGTGCCAGCAGGAACTTAGGTCGAGCGGACACCGGGGAGCTGTTTTTT,CASRNLGRADTGELFF
-,TRBJ2-3,TRBV20-1,-,TGCAGTGCCTACGAAACAGATACGCAGTATTTT,CSAYETDTQYF
-,TRBJ1-6,TRBV3-1,few,TGTGCCAGCAGCCAGGGGAGCTCCTATAATTCACCCCTCCACTTT,CASSQGSSYNSPLHF
-,TRBJ1-2,TRBV4-1,few,TGCGCCAGCAGCCAAGTAGCCAGCGAGTCAGATGGCTACACCTTC,CASSQVASESDGYTF
TRBD1,TRBJ1-5,TRBV19,few,TGTGCCAGTAGGACGCAGGGGGATCGTGGCAATCAGCCCCAGCATTTT,CASRTQGDRGNQPQHF
TRBD2,TRBJ2-3,TRBV9,-,TGTGCCACGAGCGGGGGGACCACCACAGATACGCAGTATTTT,CATSGGTTTDTQYF
-,TRBJ2-5,TRBV5-4,-,TGTGCCAGCAGCTTGGTAAGCAGGGAGGAAGAGACCCAGTACTTC,CASSLVSREEETQYF
TRBD1,TRBJ2-1,TRBV7-8,few,TGTGCCGGCTCTCAGGACAGGGGTGATCTTGCCGATGAGCAGTTCTTC,CAGSQDRGDLADEQFF
TRBD1,TRBJ1-6,TRBV20-1,few,TGCAGTGCGCGAGACAGGGGGCTGGGGAATTCACCCCTCCACTTT,CSARDRGLGNSPLHF
TRBD1,TRBJ1-2,TRBV6-6,few,TGTGCCAGCGGGAAGGGACAGGGGGCAGACTATGGCTACACCTTC,CASGKGQGADYGYTF
TRBD1,TRBJ1-1,TRBV3-1,-,TGTGCCAGCAGCCAGACCCAGGGGGCGGTGGTTTTCTTT,CASSQTQGAVVFF
TRBD1,TRBJ2-3,TRBV2,-,TGTGCCAGCAAAGGACAGGGGGCCAGCACAGATACGCAGTATTTT,CASKGQGASTDTQYF
-,TRBJ2-1,TRBV27,many,TGTGCCAGCAGTGGACTCGGCCAGGATGAGCAGTTCTTC,CASSGLGQDEQFF
-,TRBJ1-2,TRBV5-1,many,TGCGCCAGCAGTCCCCCGGACAGCTATGGCTACACCTTC,CASSPPDSYGYTF
-,TRBJ2-5,TRBV6-6,-,TGTGCCAGCAGGCGTGCCTCCCAAGAGACCCAGTACTTC,CASRRASQETQYF
-,TRBJ2-1,TRBV19,-,TGTGCCAGTGGGAGTAGTCTCGTCTACAATGAGCAGTTCTTC,CASGSSLVYNEQFF
TRBD1,TRBJ1-1,TRBV5-1,-,TGCGCCAGCACCCGGGGGGACAGGGAGGTACCCCGCTTT,CASTRGDREVPRF
-,TRBJ2-5,TRBV7-9,-,TGTGCCAGCAGCTTAGGAAGGACAGAAACAGGGATCGAGACCCAGTACTTC,CASSLGRTETGIETQYF
-,TRBJ2-1,TRBV6-1,-,TGTGCCAGCAGGACTTACGGGGACATCAATGAGCAGTTCTTC,CASRTYGDINEQFF
TRBD1,TRBJ1-4,TRBV5-6,few,TGTGCCAGCAGCCTAACGACAGGGAAAGGAGAAAAACTGTTTTTT,CASSLTTGKGEKLFF
TRBD2,TRBJ2-1,TRBV24-1,many,TGTGCCACCAGGGGACTAGCGGGGGACAATGAGCAGTTCTTC,CATRGLAGDNEQFF
-,TRBJ1-1,TRBV6-6,few,TGTGCCAGCTCAACTCCAGGGAACACTGAAGCTTTCTTT,CASSTPGNTEAFF
-,TRBJ2-5,TRBV3-1,few,TGTGCCAGCAGCCCGTGGGCTTCTGAAGAGACCCAGTACTTC,CASSPWASEETQYF
-,TRBJ1-2,TRBV3-1,-,TGTGCCAGCAGCCAAGACGTGTCAGGGGCTACCTATGGCTACACCTTC,CASSQDVSGATYGYTF
-,TRBJ2-2,TRBV4-1,few,TGCGCCAGCAGCAAAAGGGACATCACCGGGGAGCTGTTTTTT,CASSKRDITGELFF
TRBD2,TRBJ2-3,TRBV4-2,-,TGTGCCAGCAGCCAAGAGATTAGCGGGGGGGCCTCTAGCACAGATACGCAGTATTTT,CASSQEISGGASSTDTQYF
TRBD1,TRBJ2-2,TRBV5-1,-,TGCGCCAGCAGCACGGGACAGATGAACACCGGGGAGCTGTTTTTT,CASSTGQMNTGELFF
-,TRBJ1-5,TRBV15,-,TGTGCCACCAGCAGAGAGAAAGGGGGCAATCAGCCCCAGCATTTT,CATSREKGGNQPQHF
TRBD1,TRBJ2-3,TRBV5-1,-,TGCGCCAGCAGCCGGCCCCCCGGGACAGGGACCAGGGCAGATACGCAGTATTTT,CASSRPPGTGTRADTQYF
TRBD1,TRBJ2-1,TRBV12-3/TRBV12-4,few,TGTGCCAGCAGTCCCGGGACAGGGGGGGGTGAGCAGTTCTTC,CASSPGTGGGEQFF
-,TRBJ2-3,TRBV29-1,-,TGCAGCGCCTCAAAGGGACTGGGCTGGGATACGCAGTATTTT,CSASKGLGWDTQYF
-,TRBJ2-3,TRBV12-3/TRBV12-4,few,TGTGCCAGCAGTCGCCAAGCGGGCCCGATGATAGATACGCAGTATTTT,CASSRQAGPMIDTQYF
-,TRBJ2-5,TRBV7-9,few,TGTGCCAGCAGCTTAATAGTGTCGCGAGAGACCCAGTACTTC,CASSLIVSRETQYF
TRBD1,TRBJ2-4,TRBV4-1,-,TGCGCCAGCAGCCAAGAAGCCGGGACAGGGGATCGAGGAGGATCCAAAAACATTCAGTACTTC,CASSQEAGTGDRGGSKNIQYF
-,TRBJ2-2,TRBV29-1,-,TGCAGCGTTGAAGGAGTCCGTGACCGCGACACCGGGGAGCTGTTTTTT,CSVEGVRDRDTGELFF
-,TRBJ2-5,TRBV20-1,few,TGCAGTGCAGCCGGGGAGACCCAGTACTTC,CSAAGETQYF
TRBD1,TRBJ2-5,TRBV25-1,few,TGTGCCAGCGGAAACGACAGGGTCGGGGAGACCCAGTACTTC,CASGNDRVGETQYF
-,TRBJ1-2,TRBV6-2/TRBV6-3,many,TGTGCCAGCAGTCGCACCCCGCGGTCGTCATATGGCTACACCTTC,CASSRTPRSSYGYTF
-,TRBJ1-2,TRBV9,few,TGTGCCAGCAGAGGGGACGGACTTTATGGCTACACCTTC,CASRGDGLYGYTF
-,TRBJ2-3,TRBV5-4,-,TGTGCCAGCAGCTTGAGTGACCGGGATTTGGGTTCAGATACGCAGTATTTT,CASSLSDRDLGSDTQYF
TRBD2,TRBJ2-3,TRBV27,-,TGTGCCAGCAGTTTTAGCGGGGACGGGGATACGCAGTATTTT,CASSFSGDGDTQYF
TRBD2,TRBJ2-3,TRBV9,-,TGTGCCAGCAGCGCTCGGGGGGGCTACGATACGCAGTATTTT,CASSARGGYDTQYF
-,TRBJ2-5,TRBV5-6,-,TGTGCCAGCAGCTTGATTAGGGGCATCCAAGAGACCCAGTACTTC,CASSLIRGIQETQYF
-,TRBJ2-2,TRBV5-1,-,TGCGCCAGCAGCTTGGCGCTTCGGGGGAACACCGGGGAGCTGTTTTTT,CASSLALRGNTGELFF
-,TRBJ1-5,TRBV12-3/TRBV12-4,few,TGTGCCAGCAGTTTAGAGGCAGGGGCCAATCAGCCCCAGCATTTT,CASSLEAGANQPQHF
-,TRBJ1-2,TRBV7-2,-,TGTGCCAGCAGCTTGGAACAGGGTTATGGCTACACCTTC,CASSLEQGYGYTF
-,TRBJ2-5,TRBV9,few,TGTGCCAGCAGCGTAGGACAGGTCGGGGTAGTAGAGACCCAGTACTTC,CASSVGQVGVVETQYF
TRBD2,TRBJ2-1,TRBV4-2,few,TGTGCCAGCAGCCAAGCGAGACTAGCGGGGGGGCCCGGTGAGCAGTTCTTC,CASSQARLAGGPGEQFF
TRBD2,TRBJ2-1,TRBV9,few,TGTGCCAGCAGCGACGGGACTAGCCCGGAGCAGTTCTTC,CASSDGTSPEQFF